What follows is one T cell receptor beta chain and its context. Its antigen is unknown. Measured with immunoSEQ multiplex PCR; TCRdb has only the in-frame clones, and not every one. The sample shows 70,000 to 80,000 clones, about nine tenths of them seen only once. The sample belongs to a study of OX40 agonist ivuxolimab in advanced cancers. For the study at large: A male proportion of approximately 83% was recorded, with mean age approximately 60 years and range roughly 23 to 79.

The study, taken as a whole, reports: No determination was made of the antigen specificity of the expanded peripheral T cells.

Cycle 7 day 1, cycle 4 day 1, and baseline were the timepoints at which blood was sampled. The V end lost 4 bases, the J end lost 1 base, and 8 bases lay between the germline ends. The CDR3 is 14 residues long. Germline assignment: CDR1 ENHRY and CDR2 SYGVKD. The J gene is TRBJ1-5, the V gene TRBV10-3, with D possibly being TRBD1 (5 bases). The receptor comes from an adult with an advanced solid tumor such as melanoma, head and neck, liver or kidney cancer. The sample was CD4+ or CD8+ T cells sorted from blood, taken in a trial of the OX40 agonist ivuxolimab. Written as DNA, the CDR3 is TGTGCCATCAGTGGGGGGTGGAGCAATCAGCCCCAGCATTTT. The encoded protein is CAISGGWSNQPQHF.